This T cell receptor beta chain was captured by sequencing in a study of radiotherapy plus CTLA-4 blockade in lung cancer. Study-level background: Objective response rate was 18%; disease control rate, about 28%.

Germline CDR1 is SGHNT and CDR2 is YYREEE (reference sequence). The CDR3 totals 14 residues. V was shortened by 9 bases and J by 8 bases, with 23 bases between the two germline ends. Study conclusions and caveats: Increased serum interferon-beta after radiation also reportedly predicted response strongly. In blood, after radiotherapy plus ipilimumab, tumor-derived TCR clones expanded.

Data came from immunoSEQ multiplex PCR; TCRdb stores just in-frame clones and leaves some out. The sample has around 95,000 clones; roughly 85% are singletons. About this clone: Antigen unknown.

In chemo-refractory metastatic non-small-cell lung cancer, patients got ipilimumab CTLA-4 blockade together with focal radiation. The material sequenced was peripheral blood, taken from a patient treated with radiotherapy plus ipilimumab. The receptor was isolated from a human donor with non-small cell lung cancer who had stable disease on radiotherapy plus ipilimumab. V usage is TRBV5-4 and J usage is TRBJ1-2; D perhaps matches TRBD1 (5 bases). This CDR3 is CATAVDSQAGGYTF. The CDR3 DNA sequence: TGTGCCACCGCCGTTGACAGCCAGGCTGGAGGCTACACCTTC. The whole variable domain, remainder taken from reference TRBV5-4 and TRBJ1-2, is ETGVTQSPTHLIKTRGQQVTLRCSSQSGHNTVSWYQQALGQGPQFIFQYYREEENGRGNFPPRFSGLQFPNYSSELNVNALELDDSALYLCATAVDSQAGGYTFGSGTRLTVV.